This TCR beta chain came from a study of cytomegalovirus exposure and HLA in healthy donors. At the level of the study: Early release data held roughly 90 million unique TCRs from HLA-typed donors. Regarding the study as a whole: Later analysis identified a missense DCLRE1C variant that was linked to TCR beta V- and J-gene trimming. TRBV6-2, TRBV6-3 and some other V segments were unresolvable in 87-base-pair reads.

With regard to this clone: The antigen is undetermined.

With 6 bases clipped from V and 8 bases from J, the junction kept 11 bases outside the gene matches. Germline V gene lookup returns CDR1 LNHDA and CDR2 SQIVND (reference sequence). This CDR3 comprises 15 residues. Whereas donors were nominally healthy upon sampling, unrecorded immune exposures were probable. Primers included in the PCR were 60 Vbeta and 13 Jbeta primers. Here immunoSEQ multiplex PCR was the method, and the copy in TCRdb shows in-frame clones only, minus some. The table lists 120,000 to 150,000 clones, roughly 77% of them singletons, with 1.5% to 2% in the top ten. This clonotype was sampled from a woman in her twenties or thirties in good health and CMV-seronegative. Sequencing was performed on PBMCs. This chain joins TRBV19 and TRBJ2-5; TRBD2 agrees at 11 bases. CDR3 in DNA: TGTGCCAGTAGCGACCCGGGGACTAGCGGATTTACCCAGTACTTC. Translated: CASSDPGTSGFTQYF. Full variable domain (outside the CDR3, taken from reference TRBV19 and TRBJ2-5): DGGITQSPKYLFRKEGQNVTLSCEQNLNHDAMYWYRQDPGQGLRLIYYSQIVNDFQKGDIAEGYSVSREKKESFPLTVTSAQKNPTAFYLCASSDPGTSGFTQYFGPGTRLLVL.